One and the same sample provided the 30 T cell receptor beta chains below, sequenced in a study of cytomegalovirus exposure and HLA in healthy donors. A multiplex PCR was run with 60 Vbeta primers and 13 Jbeta primers. Sequenced by immunoSEQ multiplex PCR; TCRdb stores in-frame clones only, minus some. The sample contains about 150,000 clones, around three fifths of which appear only once. Sequenced sample: PBMCs. These receptors were taken from a woman aged 30 to 39 in good health and CMV-seropositive.

The chain links TRBV2 to TRBJ2-3; D may be TRBD2 (6 bases). The CDR3 consists of 13 residues. The V gene lost 9 bases and the J gene lost 0 bases, with 10 bases spanning the gap. CDR1 SNHLY and CDR2 FYNNEI come from the germline V gene. The CDR3 loop is CASRDSSTDTQYF. CDR3 sequence (DNA): TGTGCCAGTCGGGACTCCAGCACAGATACGCAGTATTTT.

This clone appeared a few times. The chain couples TRBV5-6 to TRBJ1-5; TRBD1 matches at 8 bases. V lost 3 bases to trimming and J lost 0 bases; unmatched junction nucleotides: 8. Germline CDR1 reads SGHDT; CDR2 reads YYEEEE. CDR3 length equals 17 residues. Here the CDR3 DNA reads TGTGCCAGCAGCTCTTTAGACAGGGGCAATAGCAATCAGCCCCAGCATTTT. This translates into CASSSLDRGNSNQPQHF.

The gene calls are TRBV7-9 and TRBJ1-2, with 7 bases fitting TRBD1. The CDR3 is made up of 15 amino acids. The germline gives CDR1 SEHNR, CDR2 FQNEAQ (reference sequence). Unmatched junction bases numbered 13, after V lost 4 bases and J lost 8 bases. CDR3: CASSSERGPGTGYTF. The CDR3 DNA reads TGTGCCAGCAGCTCAGAGAGGGGGCCAGGTACAGGCTACACCTTC.

The CDR3 spells CASSPGNYNEQFF. The CDR3 nucleotides read TGTGCCAGCAGCCCCGGGAACTACAATGAGCAGTTCTTC. The chain joins TRBV11-3 to TRBJ2-1; TRBD2 might be the D (5 bases). CDR3 length equals 13 residues. V lost 5 bases and J 3 bases, leaving 8 bases between the germline ends. From germline, CDR1 is SGHNT and CDR2 YENEEA.

This clone was recorded at least ten times. This chain uses TRBV2 with TRBJ1-1; D is unclear. This CDR3 has 14 amino acids. Germline V gene sequence: CDR1 SNHLY, CDR2 FYNNEI. The V end was cut by 8 bases, the J end by 2 bases, with 15 bases between. The CDR3 region is CASVWSVGNTEAFF. The CDR3 DNA is TGTGCCAGCGTCTGGAGTGTGGGTAACACTGAAGCTTTCTTT.

The CDR3 here is CASSGAGTYTDTQYF. CDR3 bases: TGTGCCAGTAGTGGAGCGGGGACATACACAGATACGCAGTATTTT. V usage is TRBV19 and J usage is TRBJ2-3, with TRBD2 as a possible D gene (7 bases). Germline V gene lookup returns CDR1 LNHDA and CDR2 SQIVND (reference sequence). This CDR3 is 15 amino acids long. Trimming left V 5 bases short and J 2 bases short, with 14 bases between.

DNA of the CDR3: TGTGCCAGCAGTGAAGAAGGACAGGGGGCTCTTAGAGGCTACACCTTC. Protein: CASSEEGQGALRGYTF. J is TRBJ1-2 and V is TRBV6-1, with 11 bases aligning to TRBD1. This CDR3 region has 16 residues. Germline CDR1 and CDR2: MNHNS and SASEGT. V dropped 1 base and J dropped 8; count of bases not matched to a gene: 9.

This clone appeared a few times. The J gene is TRBJ1-2, the V gene TRBV19; the D gene is possibly TRBD1 (5 bases). CDR1 LNHDA and CDR2 SQIVND come from the germline V gene (reference sequence). The CDR3 has 13 residues. The V gene lost 3 bases and the J gene lost 6 bases, with 11 bases spanning the gap. The CDR3 DNA reads TGTGCCAGTAGTATTGGGGGGGACGATGGCTACACCTTC. Translating gives CASSIGGDDGYTF. The whole variable domain, filled in from reference TRBV19 and TRBJ1-2, reads DGGITQSPKYLFRKEGQNVTLSCEQNLNHDAMYWYRQDPGQGLRLIYYSQIVNDFQKGDIAEGYSVSREKKESFPLTVTSAQKNPTAFYLCASSIGGDDGYTFGSGTRLTVV.

The chain is built from TRBV27 and TRBJ2-3, with D tentatively TRBD2 (5 bases). Germline CDR1 and CDR2: MNHEY and SMNVEV (reference sequence). The CDR3 loop spans 14 amino acids. Trimming pared 6 bases from V and 2 bases from J, leaving 12 bases between. The CDR3 DNA follows: TGTGCCAGCAGAATGAGAGGGATCACAGATACGCAGTATTTT. Its protein product is CASRMRGITDTQYF.

V usage is TRBV6-5 and J usage is TRBJ1-2; D not certain. There are 13 residues in the CDR3. Trimming removed 2 bases at V and 2 bases at J, with 6 bases between. Per germline, CDR1 MNHEY and CDR2 SVGAGI. CDR3 nucleotide sequence: TGTGCCAGCAGTTACGCCCGGAACTATGGCTACACCTTC. This gives the protein CASSYARNYGYTF.

There are a few counts of this clone. The rearrangement joins TRBV7-9 to TRBJ1-2; D perhaps matches TRBD1 (5 bases). The ends were cut back, 6 bases at V and 1 base at J, with 12 bases in the middle. The germline CDR1 and CDR2 sequences are SEHNR and FQNEAQ (reference sequence). CDR3 length equals 14 residues. The CDR3 DNA sequence: TGTGCCAGCAGTTGGGGCCCGGGTAACTATGGCTACACCTTC. This encodes CASSWGPGNYGYTF.

This clone was picked up a small number of times. V is TRBV9 and J is TRBJ2-1; D perhaps matches TRBD1 (5 bases). Germline loops: CDR1 SGDLS, CDR2 YYNGEE. CDR3 length: 13 amino acids. Trimming removed 0 bases at V and 4 bases at J, with 5 bases between. CDR3: CASSVEGYNEQFF. CDR3 DNA: TGTGCCAGCAGCGTAGAGGGGTACAATGAGCAGTTCTTC. Filled out from reference TRBV9 and TRBJ2-1, the complete variable domain reads DSGVTQTPKHLITATGQRVTLRCSPRSGDLSVYWYQQSLDQGLQFLIQYYNGEERAKGNILERFSAQQFPDLHSELNLSSLELGDSALYFCASSVEGYNEQFFGPGTRLTVL.

This chain links TRBV2 with TRBJ1-5, with D hard to call. Germline lookup yields CDR1 SNHLY and CDR2 FYNNEI. This CDR3 region has 17 residues. V lost 2 bases to trimming and J lost 5 bases, with 19 bases between them. CDR3 coding DNA: TGTGCCAGCAGTGAACTGGGTGGGAGGGCTGGGGATCAGCCCCAGCATTTT. This sequence encodes CASSELGGRAGDQPQHF.

The chain has TRBV6-5 and TRBJ2-7; D might be TRBD1 (6 bases). V lost 2 bases to trimming and J lost 4 bases, with 12 bases between them. Germline V gene lookup returns CDR1 MNHEY and CDR2 SVGAGI. CDR3 size: 14 residues. The CDR3 coding sequence is TGTGCCAGCAGTTACCGTGGCAGGGGATACGAGCAGTACTTC. Translated: CASSYRGRGYEQYF.

The genes are TRBV15 and TRBJ2-7; 9 bases are shared with TRBD1. The CDR3 has 14 amino acids. CDR1 and CDR2 from the germline V gene are LNHNV and YYDKDF (reference sequence). V lost 3 bases and J lost 3; bases outside the gene matches: 3. The CDR3 here is CATSSPGQGYEQYF. The CDR3 region has the DNA TGTGCCACCAGCAGTCCGGGACAGGGCTACGAGCAGTACTTC.

The genes are TRBV2 and TRBJ2-1; 12 nucleotides align to TRBD2. The CDR3 is made up of 14 amino acids. Trimming cost V 6 bases and J 4 bases; bases outside gene matches: 1. Germline V gene sequence: CDR1 SNHLY, CDR2 FYNNEI. CDR3 DNA: TGTGCCAGCAGAGGGACTAGCGGGTACAATGAGCAGTTCTTC. Translation: CASRGTSGYNEQFF. The full variable domain, with the rest looked up from reference TRBV2 and TRBJ2-1, is EPEVTQTPSHQVTQMGQEVILRCVPISNHLYFYWYRQILGQKVEFLVSFYNNEISEKSEIFDDQFSVERPDGSNFTLKIRSTKLEDSAMYFCASRGTSGYNEQFFGPGTRLTVL.

The chain links TRBV10-3 to TRBJ2-7; 7 bases line up with TRBD1. Germline V gene sequence: CDR1 ENHRY, CDR2 SYGVKD. CDR3 size: 14 residues. V gave up 6 bases and J gave up 2 bases; unmatched junction bases: 7. In DNA, the CDR3 is TGTGCCATCAGAGGACAGGTATCCCCCTACGAGCAGTACTTC. Translated, it gives CAIRGQVSPYEQYF.

The chain couples TRBV27 to TRBJ2-3, with D possibly being TRBD2 (5 bases). V lost 8 bases and J lost 9, with 15 bases in between. Germline assignment: CDR1 MNHEY and CDR2 SMNVEV (reference sequence). This CDR3 has 12 residues. DNA of the CDR3: TGTGCCAGCGGGCCGCCGGGGTGGACGCAGTATTTT. Translation gives CASGPPGWTQYF.

This clone has only a few counts. The chain combines TRBV20-1 with TRBJ2-5; 7 bases are shared with TRBD1. Trimming cost V 4 bases and J 4 bases; bases outside gene matches: 0. CDR3 length: 11 residues. Germline V lookup: CDR1 DFQATT, CDR2 SNEGSKA (reference sequence). The CDR3 reads CSANRGETQYF. For the CDR3, the DNA is TGCAGTGCTAACAGGGGAGAGACCCAGTACTTC.

The V and J genes are TRBV2 and TRBJ1-6; D is perhaps TRBD1 (5 bases). Trimming cost V 4 bases and J 9 bases, with 13 bases left between them. This CDR3 is 14 amino acids long. The V gene's germline CDR1 is SNHLY and CDR2 FYNNEI. For the CDR3, the DNA is TGTGCCAGCAGTGGGCCGGCGGGGCGTTCACCCCTCCACTTT. It yields the protein CASSGPAGRSPLHF.

J is TRBJ1-5 and V is TRBV19; perhaps TRBD1 as D (5 bases). Trimming removed 9 bases from V and 4 bases from J, with 16 bases in between. The CDR3 contains 14 residues. The germline gives CDR1 LNHDA, CDR2 SQIVND (reference sequence). The CDR3 region has the DNA TGTGCCAGCTCAGGACAAATTTATAATCAGCCCCAGCATTTT. Amino acid sequence: CASSGQIYNQPQHF.

This clone has a handful of counts. The chain couples TRBV5-5 to TRBJ1-5; D is unclear. CDR3 size: 12 residues. Germline assignment: CDR1 SGHKS and CDR2 YYEKEE (reference sequence). V lost 0 bases to trimming and J lost 11 bases, with 9 bases between them. For the CDR3, the DNA is TGTGCCAGCAGCTTGGATACGGGGACCCAGCATTTT. This translates into CASSLDTGTQHF.

The V gene is TRBV7-9, the J gene TRBJ2-7; maybe TRBD1 (6 bases). V dropped 5 bases and J dropped 4 bases, with 15 bases sitting between them. The germline CDR1 and CDR2 sequences are SEHNR and FQNEAQ (reference sequence). CDR3 length: 14 residues. The chain's CDR3 is CASSQPGHTYEQYF. The CDR3 region has the DNA TGTGCCAGCAGCCAACCGGGACACACTTACGAGCAGTACTTC.

J is TRBJ1-5 and V is TRBV6-5, with D hard to call. V shed 7 bases and J shed 0 bases, with 10 bases lying between them. CDR1 is MNHEY and CDR2 is SVGAGI in the germline V gene. CDR3 length equals 14 residues. CDR3 amino acids: CASNRHYSNQPQHF. The DNA of the CDR3 is TGTGCCAGCAACAGACATTATAGCAATCAGCCCCAGCATTTT.

The J gene is TRBJ1-2, the V gene TRBV15; tentatively, D is TRBD1 (6 bases). The CDR3 has 14 residues. The germline V gene encodes CDR1 LNHNV and CDR2 YYDKDF (reference sequence). Trimming shortened V by 1 base and J by 8 bases, and 14 bases separated the two germline ends. The CDR3 loop is CATSRGGGPYGYTF. In nucleotides, the CDR3 is TGTGCCACCAGCAGAGGCGGGGGGCCGTACGGCTACACCTTC. Supplemented by reference TRBV15 and TRBJ1-2, the full variable domain reads DAMVIQNPRYQVTQFGKPVTLSCSQTLNHNVMYWYQQKSSQAPKLLFHYYDKDFNNEADTPDNFQSRRPNTSFCFLDIRSPGLGDTAMYLCATSRGGGPYGYTFGSGTRLTVV.

The V gene is TRBV9, the J gene TRBJ1-2; TRBD1 matches 7 bases. Trimming removed 1 base from V and 6 bases from J; junction bases left unmatched: 9. This CDR3 contains 15 residues. The germline CDR1 and CDR2 sequences are SGDLS and YYNGEE. CDR3 coding DNA: TGTGCCAGCAGCGTATCATCAGGGGGGTTAGATGGCTACACCTTC. The encoded protein is CASSVSSGGLDGYTF.

This clone was counted between two and nine times. One junction end disagrees with the germline gene, perhaps due to a read error. The rearrangement uses TRBV16 and TRBJ1-4; possible D gene TRBD1, 6 bases. Germline V gives CDR1 KGHSY, CDR2 FQNENV. The CDR3 runs 12 residues. Here the CDR3 DNA reads TGTGCCAGCAGCCAATCGGGGAATGGACAGAATTTT. This translates into CASSQSGNGQNF.

This clone came up a few times. The chain uses TRBV28 and TRBJ1-3, with a weak D call TRBD1 (6 bases). This CDR3 spans 18 amino acids. Germline values: CDR1 MDHEN, CDR2 SYDVKM. Trimming removed 5 bases at V and 1 base at J, with 21 bases between. Here the CDR3 DNA reads TGTGCCAGCAGTCGGGGTTGGGCGACCACAGGGTCTGGAAACACCATATATTTT. It codes for CASSRGWATTGSGNTIYF.

The J gene is TRBJ2-2, the V gene TRBV7-9, with no clear D. The CDR3 covers 12 residues. Per the germline V gene, CDR1 is SEHNR and CDR2 is FQNEAQ (reference sequence). With 5 bases removed from V and 6 bases from J, the gap between germline ends came to 7 bases. Here the CDR3 DNA reads TGTGCCAGCAGCCTTGTTTCCGGGGAGCTGTTTTTT. Protein sequence: CASSLVSGELFF. The complete variable domain, with remaining parts taken from reference TRBV7-9 and TRBJ2-2, reads DTGVSQNPRHKITKRGQNVTFRCDPISEHNRLYWYRQTLGQGPEFLTYFQNEAQLEKSRLLSDRFSAERPKGSFSTLEIQRTEQGDSAMYLCASSLVSGELFFGEGSRLTVL.

A few counts support this clone. The chain recombines TRBV29-1 with TRBJ2-2; 11 positions match TRBD1. V trimming: 5 bases; J trimming: 2 bases; junction bases outside the gene matches: 1. The germline V gene has CDR1 SQVTM and CDR2 ANQGSEA. This CDR3 comprises 14 residues. The CDR3 is CSVWTGGNTGELFF. Written as DNA, the CDR3 is TGCAGCGTTTGGACAGGGGGCAACACCGGGGAGCTGTTTTTT.